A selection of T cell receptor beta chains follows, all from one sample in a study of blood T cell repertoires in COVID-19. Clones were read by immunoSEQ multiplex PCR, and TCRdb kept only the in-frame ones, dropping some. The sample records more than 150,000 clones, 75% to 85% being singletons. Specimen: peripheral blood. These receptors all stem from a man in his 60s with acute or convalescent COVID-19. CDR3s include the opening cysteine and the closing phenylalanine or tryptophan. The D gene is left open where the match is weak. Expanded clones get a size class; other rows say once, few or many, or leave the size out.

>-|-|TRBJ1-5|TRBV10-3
TGTGCCATCAGCGGTTCAGGCCCCAATCAGCCCCAGCATTTT
CAISGSGPNQPQHF
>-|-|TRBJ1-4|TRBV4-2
TGTGCCAGCAGCCAAGTATCAACTAATGAAAAACTGTTTTTT
CASSQVSTNEKLFF
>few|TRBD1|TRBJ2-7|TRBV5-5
TGTGCCAGCAGTTCCGACAGGGGACCCTACGAGCAGTACTTC
CASSSDRGPYEQYF
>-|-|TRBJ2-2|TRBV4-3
TGCGCCAGCAGCCAAAGAAGGGAGTGGGAGGCCGGCACCGGGGAGCTGTTTTTT
CASSQRREWEAGTGELFF
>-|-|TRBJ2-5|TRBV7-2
TGTGCCAGCAGCTTTAGACAGCCTTTTGTCATTGTAAAAGAGACCCAGTACTTC
CASSFRQPFVIVKETQYF
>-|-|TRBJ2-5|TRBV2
TGTGCCAGCAGGGGCGAGGAGACCCAGTACTTC
CASRGEETQYF
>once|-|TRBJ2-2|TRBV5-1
TGCGCCAGCAGCTTATCGACTTCGACCGGGGAGCTGTTTTTT
CASSLSTSTGELFF
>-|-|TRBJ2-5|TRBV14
TGTGCCAGCAGCCACGGTGGCGGGACAGCACAAGAGACCCAGTACTTC
CASSHGGGTAQETQYF
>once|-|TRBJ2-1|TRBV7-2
TGTGCCAGCAGCTCGTCTGGGGGGGCGGTGGATGAGCAGTTCTTC
CASSSSGGAVDEQFF
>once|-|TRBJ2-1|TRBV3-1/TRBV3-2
TGTGCCAGCAGCCCCCGGTCAGGGTTTGAGAATGAGCAGTTCTTC
CASSPRSGFENEQFF
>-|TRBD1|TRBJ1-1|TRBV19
TGTGCCAGTAGTAACAGACAGGGGGGGATTACTGAAGCTTTCTTT
CASSNRQGGITEAFF
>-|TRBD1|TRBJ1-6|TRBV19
TGTGCCAGTAGTACTGGACAGGGGAATTCACCCCTCCACTTT
CASSTGQGNSPLHF
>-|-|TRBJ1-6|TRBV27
TGTGCCAGCAGTTTATCCAGGAACGGGGATTCACCCCTCCACTTT
CASSLSRNGDSPLHF
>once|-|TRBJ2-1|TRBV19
TGTGCCAGTAGCAAAGCCCAGGGGCCTCTGTACAATGAGCAGTTCTTC
CASSKAQGPLYNEQFF
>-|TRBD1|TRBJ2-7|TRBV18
TGTGCCAGCTCACCTGGGACAGGGATGAACGAGCAGTACTTC
CASSPGTGMNEQYF
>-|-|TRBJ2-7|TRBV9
TGTGCCAGCAGCGTAGCTTTGGGGGCGGCCTACGAGCAGTACTTC
CASSVALGAAYEQYF
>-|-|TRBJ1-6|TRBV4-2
TGTGCCAGCAGCCAAGATACGCCAGGGGCCTTTTCACCCCTCCACTTT
CASSQDTPGAFSPLHF
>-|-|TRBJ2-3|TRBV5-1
TGCGCCAGCAGCTTGCAGTCTTCCGGGGATACGCAGTATTTT
CASSLQSSGDTQYF
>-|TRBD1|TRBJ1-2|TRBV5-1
TGCGCCAGCAGTTATACAGGGGATGGCTACACCTTC
CASSYTGDGYTF
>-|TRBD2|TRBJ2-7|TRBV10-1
TGCGCCAGAGATGGAGCGGGACTAGCGGGAGGTTCAGCCGGCGACGAGCAGTACTTC
CARDGAGLAGGSAGDEQYF
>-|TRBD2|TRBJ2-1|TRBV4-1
TGCGCCAGCAGCCAGCCGGGACTAGCGCTACACAATGAGCAGTTCTTC
CASSQPGLALHNEQFF
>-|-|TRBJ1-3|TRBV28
TGTGCCAGCAGTTTATTTGGCATCGGAAACACCATATATTTT
CASSLFGIGNTIYF
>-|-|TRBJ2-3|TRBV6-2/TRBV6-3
TGTGCCAGCAGTTATGGGCGATTAACAGATACGCAGTATTTT
CASSYGRLTDTQYF
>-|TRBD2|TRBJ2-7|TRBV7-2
TGTGCCAGCAGCGGTGGCCGGGGTCGAGCGGGAGGGGACGAGCAGTACTTC
CASSGGRGRAGGDEQYF
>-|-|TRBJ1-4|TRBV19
TGTGCCAGTAGTATAGATGGGCAGGGGAACGAAAAACTGTTTTTT
CASSIDGQGNEKLFF
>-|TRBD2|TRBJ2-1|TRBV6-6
TGTGCCAGCAGTTACTCCCGACTAGCGGCTAATGAGCAGTTCTTC
CASSYSRLAANEQFF
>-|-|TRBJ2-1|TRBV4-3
TGCGCCAGCAGCCAAGTGGACGGGATGAATGAGCAGTTCTTC
CASSQVDGMNEQFF
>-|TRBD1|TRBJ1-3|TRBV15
TGTGCCACCAGCAGTCTCAGGGGGAACTCTGGAAACACCATATATTTT
CATSSLRGNSGNTIYF
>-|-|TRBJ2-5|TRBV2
TGTGCCAGCAGGCGGGGAACTGGTCAACAAGAGACCCAGTACTTC
CASRRGTGQQETQYF
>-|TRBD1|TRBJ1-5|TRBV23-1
TGCGCCAGCAGTCAGTTAAGGGACAGGGTAAGAAGCAGCCAGCCCCAGCATTTT
CASSQLRDRVRSSQPQHF
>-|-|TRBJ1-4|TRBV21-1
TGTGCCAGCAGCAAAGCATTGGACGGACTAGATAATGAAAAACTGTTTTTT
CASSKALDGLDNEKLFF
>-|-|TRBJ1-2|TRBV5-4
TGTGCCAGCAGCCAGGACAGTTTTCTTGGCTACACCTTC
CASSQDSFLGYTF
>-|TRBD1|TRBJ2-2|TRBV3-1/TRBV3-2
TGTGCCAGCGGGACAGGGGACACCGGGGAGCTGTTTTTT
CASGTGDTGELFF
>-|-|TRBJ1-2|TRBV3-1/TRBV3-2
TGTGCCAGCAGCCCCAGACAGGAATCTTATGGCTACACCTTC
CASSPRQESYGYTF
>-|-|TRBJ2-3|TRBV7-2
TGTGCCAGCAGCTTAGGGACAGACCCAGATACGCAGTATTTT
CASSLGTDPDTQYF
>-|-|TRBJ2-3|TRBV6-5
TGTGCCAGCAGTTACGGGGGCGATAGCACAGATACGCAGTATTTT
CASSYGGDSTDTQYF
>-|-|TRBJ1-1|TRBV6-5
TGTGCCAGCAGTAACTCCGGGGGGAACACTGAAGCTTTCTTT
CASSNSGGNTEAFF
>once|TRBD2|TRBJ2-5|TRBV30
TGTGCCTGGAGTGCGGGGGGGCAAGAGACCCAGTACTTC
CAWSAGGQETQYF
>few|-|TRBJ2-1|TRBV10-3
TGTGCCATCAGTGTGTCGGGAGTAAATGAGCAGTTCTTC
CAISVSGVNEQFF
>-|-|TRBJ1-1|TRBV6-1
TGTGCCAGCGCAGGTGTAAGCACTGAAGCTTTCTTT
CASAGVSTEAFF
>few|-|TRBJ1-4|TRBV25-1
TGTGCCAGCAGTTTCCCCCCTGGAAGCGGTGAAAAACTGTTTTTT
CASSFPPGSGEKLFF
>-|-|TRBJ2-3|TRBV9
TGTGCCAGCAGCGTGGCGACAGGAGCACTCGGCACAGATACGCAGTATTTT
CASSVATGALGTDTQYF
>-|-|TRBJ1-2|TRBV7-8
TGTGCCAGCAGCTCCTCTCATGGCTACACCTTC
CASSSSHGYTF
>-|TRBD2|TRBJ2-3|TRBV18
TGTGCCAGTTCACCAACACTAGCGGGGACTAGCACAGATACGCAGTATTTT
CASSPTLAGTSTDTQYF
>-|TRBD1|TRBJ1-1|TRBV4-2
TGTGCCAGCAGCCAGGCCGGGACAGGGACTGAAGCTTTCTTT
CASSQAGTGTEAFF
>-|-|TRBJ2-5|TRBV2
TGTGCCAGCAGTGAGGGGCCCAGGTCCCAGGCGACCCAGTACTTC
CASSEGPRSQATQYF
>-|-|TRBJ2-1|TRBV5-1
TGCGCCAGCAGCCTGGCCCAAGAGTACAATGAGCAGTTCTTC
CASSLAQEYNEQFF
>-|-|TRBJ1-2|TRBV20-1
TGCAGTGCTAGCCCCGCGCGTGGCTACACCTTC
CSASPARGYTF
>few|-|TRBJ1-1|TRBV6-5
TGTGCCAGCAGCGACAGTATCAACATGAACACTGAAGCTTTCTTT
CASSDSINMNTEAFF
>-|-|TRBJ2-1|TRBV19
TGTGCCAGTAGAGACTTGCTCCTCCCCTACAATGAGCAGTTCTTC
CASRDLLLPYNEQFF
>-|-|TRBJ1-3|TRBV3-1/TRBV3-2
TGTGCCAGCAGCCGCGGCGGAGACTCTGGAAACACCATATATTTT
CASSRGGDSGNTIYF
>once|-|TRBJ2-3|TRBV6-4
TGTGCCAGCAGTGAAGGTGGCGGTGAGGTAGATACGCAGTATTTT
CASSEGGGEVDTQYF
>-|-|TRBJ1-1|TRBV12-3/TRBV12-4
TGTGCCAGCAGTTCCTCCGGGAACACTGAAGCTTTCTTT
CASSSSGNTEAFF